This T cell receptor (beta chain) was obtained from a study of vaccination and CD4 T cells after COVID-19. Study context: Overlapping spike pools from SARS-CoV-2 and HCoV-NL63, HCoV-OC43 and HCoV-229E served as culture stimuli.

The CDR3 contains 13 residues. The ends were cut back, 0 bases at V and 3 bases at J, with 5 bases in the middle. Per germline, CDR1 MGHRA and CDR2 YSYEKL. A note on this clonotype: The antigen remains undetermined.

With the Oncomine TCR Beta short-read assay, DNA from cultured CD4+ T cells was sequenced. TCRdb passed the PCR reads through MiXCR, listing each CDR3 protein once. This repertoire shows approximately 27,000 distinct CDR3 sequences, roughly a third found once; its top ten account for under 3.5%. General observations from the study: Median counts of SARS-CoV-2-reactive clonotypes increased from 21 to 38; this difference was not significant.

As for time point: late sampling 161 to 241 days after vaccination in a few convalescent patients. Stated treatment: approximately 11-day PBMC culture with coronavirus spike peptide pools or control peptides (ViraFEST assay). Per well, some 2.2 million PBMCs were cultured in the presence of roughly 9.1 IU/ml IL-2 and approximately 9.4 ug/ml peptide pools. The chain carries TRBV4-1 and TRBJ1-2; D is undetermined. This sequence originates from a human donor who had recovered from COVID-19. The sequencing here drew on CD4+ T cells from blood, cultured in vitro, taken about 7 months after SARS-CoV-2 vaccination. The CDR3 nucleotides read TGCGCCAGCAGCCAAGAGGGGTACTATGGCTACACCTTC. It specifies CASSQEGYYGYTF.